The 19 T cell receptor beta chains listed next were all sequenced from one sample in a study of identical twins. Using its own MiXCR run on the 5' RACE reads, TCRdb lists one record per CDR3 protein. The sample holds around 550,000 distinct CDR3 sequences, about 16% seen once. These data also featured in a second study, about yellow fever vaccine responses in identical twins.

The source material was CD4+ T cells sorted from blood. Receptors were obtained from a woman aged 18-35 years in good health.

This rearrangement joins TRBV2 to TRBJ2-7, with 7 bases aligning to TRBD1. V trimming: 6 bases; J trimming: 2 bases; junction bases outside the gene matches: 4. This CDR3 comprises 13 residues. In germline, CDR1 is SNHLY, CDR2 FYNNEI. The CDR3 sequence is CASRSTGAYEQYF. The CDR3 DNA reads TGTGCCAGCAGATCCACAGGGGCCTACGAGCAGTACTTC.

This clonotype was recorded a few times. V is TRBV12-3 or TRBV12-4 and J is TRBJ2-1; 7 nucleotides line up with TRBD2. The CDR3 has 15 residues. Unmatched junction bases numbered 9, after V lost 6 bases and J lost 4 bases. The CDR3 is CASRRGGTLYNEQFF. DNA for the CDR3: TGTGCCAGCAGGCGGGGAGGGACCCTTTACAATGAGCAGTTCTTC.

The chain employs TRBV11-3 and TRBJ2-3, with D possibly TRBD1 on 5 matching bases. Trimming took 2 bases from V and 3 from J, leaving 12 bases between them. Germline lookup yields CDR1 SGHNT and CDR2 YENEEA. This CDR3 has 15 amino acids. CDR3 sequence: CASSLRGRATDTQYF. The CDR3 coding sequence is TGTGCCAGCAGCTTACGTGGCAGGGCGACAGATACGCAGTATTTT.

J is TRBJ2-5 and V is TRBV18; D remains ambiguous. CDR3 size: 14 residues. Trimming left V 1 base short and J 3 bases short, with 9 bases between. Germline CDR1 and CDR2: KGHSH and LQKENI. CDR3 in amino acids: CASSPLVGKETQYF. The CDR3 DNA reads TGTGCCAGCTCACCACTTGTAGGGAAAGAGACCCAGTACTTC.

This clonotype showed up many times. V is TRBV7-2 and J is TRBJ2-1; 12 bases match TRBD2. The CDR3 spans 18 residues. Germline CDR1 reads SGHTA; CDR2 reads FQGNSA. J lost 6 bases, V lost 0 bases, and 9 bases had no gene match. The CDR3 DNA is TGTGCCAGCAGCTTAGCGCCACTCACTAGCGGGAGGCGCAATGAGCAGTTCTTC. It specifies CASSLAPLTSGRRNEQFF.

The chain uses TRBV5-6 and TRBJ2-3, with D possibly matching TRBD1 (6 bases). Germline V gene sequence: CDR1 SGHDT, CDR2 YYEEEE. The CDR3 runs to 16 residues. Trimming removed 3 bases from V and 3 bases from J, with 17 bases in between. The CDR3 DNA is TGTGCCAGCAGCTCATTTGACAGGACTGGAACAGATACGCAGTATTTT. It specifies CASSSFDRTGTDTQYF. Using reference TRBV5-6 and TRBJ2-3 for the parts outside the CDR3, the full variable domain is DAGVTQSPTHLIKTRGQQVTLRCSPKSGHDTVSWYQQALGQGPQFIFQYYEEEERQRGNFPDRFSGHQFPNYSSELNVNALLLGDSALYLCASSSFDRTGTDTQYFGPGTRLTVL.

V and J are TRBV11-1 and TRBJ2-1; weak D call: TRBD2 (6 bases). Trimming shortened V by 0 bases and J by 7 bases, and 13 bases separated the two germline ends. The germline gives CDR1 SGHAT, CDR2 FQDESV (reference sequence). CDR3 length: 15 residues. CDR3 in amino acids: CASSLAPGEWNEQFF. CDR3 DNA sequence: TGTGCCAGCAGCTTAGCGCCGGGGGAGTGGAATGAGCAGTTCTTC.

The rearrangement uses TRBV7-2 and TRBJ1-5; D possibly corresponds to TRBD1 (6 bases). The CDR3 runs to 11 residues. Germline assignment: CDR1 SGHTA and CDR2 FQGNSA. V lost 5 bases and J lost 12, with 11 bases in between. This chain's CDR3 is CASSTGTLQHF. In nucleotides, the CDR3 is TGTGCCAGCAGCACAGGGACTCTCCAGCATTTT.

J is TRBJ2-1 and V is TRBV5-1, with 8 bases that match TRBD2. The CDR3 is made up of 15 amino acids. The junction had 3 bases not matched to a gene; V was cut back by 2 bases and J by 2 bases. Looked up from germline, CDR1 is SGHRS and CDR2 is YFSETQ. CDR3 protein: CASSFSGTTYNEQFF. The CDR3 nucleotides read TGCGCCAGCAGCTTTAGCGGGACCACCTACAATGAGCAGTTCTTC.

The chain couples TRBV27 to TRBJ1-6, with D possibly TRBD1 on 6 matching bases. This CDR3 is built from 15 residues. V was cut by 6 bases and J by 2 bases, with 11 bases left in between. CDR1 is MNHEY and CDR2 is SMNVEV in the germline V gene (reference sequence). In DNA, the CDR3 is TGTGCCAGCAGCACGGGGGCAGCCTATAATTCACCCCTCCACTTT. It specifies CASSTGAAYNSPLHF.

This clonotype has at least ten counts. The chain has TRBV11-2 and TRBJ2-3; D is uncertain. Germline assignment: CDR1 SGHAT and CDR2 FQNNGV. V was trimmed by 0 bases and J by 11 bases, leaving 9 bases between them. There are 12 residues in the CDR3. The CDR3 DNA is TGTGCCAGCAGCTTAGAAGGAGAAAAGCAGTATTTT. Translation: CASSLEGEKQYF.

The chain joins TRBV28 to TRBJ2-3, with 11 bases fitting TRBD2. This CDR3 is built from 18 residues. Germline V lookup: CDR1 MDHEN, CDR2 SYDVKM. With 4 bases clipped from V and 4 bases from J, the junction kept 13 bases outside the gene matches. Here the CDR3 reads CASSSPTSGVVLADTQYF. The CDR3 bases are TGTGCCAGCAGTTCCCCGACTAGCGGGGTCGTTCTCGCAGATACGCAGTATTTT.

This clonotype showed up many times. This rearrangement joins TRBV20-1 to TRBJ1-1; possible D gene TRBD1, 5 bases. The CDR3 length is 14 residues. The germline gives CDR1 DFQATT, CDR2 SNEGSKA (reference sequence). V shed 0 bases and J shed 3 bases, with 11 bases lying between them. Written as DNA, the CDR3 is TGCAGTGCTAGAGATTTTACAGGAGACACTGAAGCTTTCTTT. Translation gives CSARDFTGDTEAFF.

This clonotype has a handful of counts. The V call is TRBV29-1, the J call TRBJ2-5; 7 bases are a match to TRBD1. After removal of 8 bases from V and 3 bases from J, the junction contained 6 bases not matched to a gene. Germline V CDR1 and CDR2: SQVTM, ANQGSEA. The CDR3 loop spans 12 amino acids. The CDR3 loop is CSSSGTEETQYF. The CDR3 DNA follows: TGCAGCTCTTCCGGGACAGAAGAGACCCAGTACTTC.

The V call is TRBV25-1, the J call TRBJ1-2; TRBD1 matches at 7 bases. The germline V gene encodes CDR1 MGHDK and CDR2 SYGVNS. V was pared by 5 bases and J by 5 bases, with 11 bases of the junction left unmatched. This CDR3 spans 15 amino acids. CDR3 amino acids: CASSTVTGSRYGYTF. Here the CDR3 DNA reads TGTGCCAGCAGTACGGTGACAGGGAGTCGTTATGGCTACACCTTC.

This clonotype occurred many times. The V call is TRBV7-3, the J call TRBJ2-3; TRBD2 aligns across 11 bases. This CDR3 is 15 amino acids long. Germline V lookup: CDR1 SGHTA, CDR2 FQGTGA. Germline trimming cut 2 bases from V and 4 bases from J; bases unmatched to any gene: 2. CDR3 amino acids: CASSLGSGRADTQYF. Here the CDR3 DNA reads TGTGCCAGCAGCTTAGGTAGCGGGAGGGCAGATACGCAGTATTTT.

This clonotype was observed a handful of times. This sequence joins TRBV10-3 and TRBJ2-2; perhaps TRBD1 as D (5 bases). CDR1 ENHRY and CDR2 SYGVKD come from the germline V gene. Trimming cost V 3 bases and J 6 bases, with 14 bases left between them. The CDR3 runs 15 residues. The CDR3 protein is CAISDGFGAAGELFF. CDR3 sequence (DNA): TGTGCCATCAGTGACGGATTTGGGGCGGCCGGGGAGCTGTTTTTT.

This clonotype was seen a handful of times. This chain joins TRBV12-3 or TRBV12-4 and TRBJ2-1; D is ambiguous. V lost 6 bases, J lost 0 bases, and 18 bases lay in between. This CDR3 is 17 amino acids long. The CDR3 nucleotides are TGTGCCAGCAGATACGCCGGGCTTTTAAGCTCCTACAATGAGCAGTTCTTC. Translating gives CASRYAGLLSSYNEQFF.

This chain uses TRBV2 with TRBJ2-3; 8 positions match TRBD2. CDR1 and CDR2 (germline): SNHLY, FYNNEI. The J segment lost 5 bases and the V segment lost 2 bases, leaving 6 bases of the junction unmatched. The CDR3 has 15 residues. CDR3 sequence reads: CASSEFWRGVDTQYF. In DNA, the CDR3 is TGTGCCAGCAGTGAATTCTGGCGGGGGGTAGATACGCAGTATTTT.